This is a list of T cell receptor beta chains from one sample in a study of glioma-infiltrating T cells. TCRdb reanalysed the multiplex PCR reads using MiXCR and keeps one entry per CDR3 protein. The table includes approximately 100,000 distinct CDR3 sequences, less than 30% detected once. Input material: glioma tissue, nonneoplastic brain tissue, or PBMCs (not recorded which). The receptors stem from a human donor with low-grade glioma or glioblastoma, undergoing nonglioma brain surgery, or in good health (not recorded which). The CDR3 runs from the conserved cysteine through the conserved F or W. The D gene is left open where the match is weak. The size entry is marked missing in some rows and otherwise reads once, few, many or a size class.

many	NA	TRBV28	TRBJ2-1	TGTGCCAGCAGTTTCCGGGGCTCCCTTGGGGATGAGCAGTTCTTC	CASSFRGSLGDEQFF
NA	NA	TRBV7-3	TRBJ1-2	TGTGCCAGCAGCCCTGGACTCAGCTATGGCTACACCTTC	CASSPGLSYGYTF
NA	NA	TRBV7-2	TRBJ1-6	TGTGCCAGGAGCCGCATAAACTCACCCCTCCACTTT	CARSRINSPLHF
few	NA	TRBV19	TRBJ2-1	TGTGCCAGTAGTATTGGCCCTGGCGGCTCCTACAATGAGCAGTTCTTC	CASSIGPGGSYNEQFF
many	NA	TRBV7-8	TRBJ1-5	TGTGCCAGCAGCCGGTTTGTGTATAGCAATCAGCCCCAGCATTTT	CASSRFVYSNQPQHF
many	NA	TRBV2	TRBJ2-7	TGTGCCAGCTTGGAGGGGGGGCCCTACGAGCAGTACTTC	CASLEGGPYEQYF
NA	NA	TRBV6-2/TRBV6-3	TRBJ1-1	TGTGCCAGCAGTCTCCAGGCACACTCGAACACTAGAGCTTGCTTT	CASSLQAHSNTRACF
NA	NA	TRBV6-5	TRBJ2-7	TGTGCCAGCAGTTACGACAGGACCTACGAGCAGTACTTT	CASSYDRTYEQYF
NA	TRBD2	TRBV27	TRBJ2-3	TGTGCCAGCAATCCGGGACTAGCGGGTGGGATTAGCACAGATACGCAGTATTTT	CASNPGLAGGISTDTQYF
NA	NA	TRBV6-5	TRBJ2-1	TGTGCCAGTAGTCTACCCTCCACTGGAAGTTGGGATGAGCAGTTCTTC	CASSLPSTGSWDEQFF
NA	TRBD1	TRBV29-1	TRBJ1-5	TGCAGCGTTTCGGACAGGACTAGCAATCAGCCCCAGCATTTT	CSVSDRTSNQPQHF
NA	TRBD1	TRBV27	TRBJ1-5	TGTGCCAGCATGACAGGGTGCAATCAGCCCCAGCATTTT	CASMTGCNQPQHF
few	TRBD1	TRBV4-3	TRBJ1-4	TGCGCCAGCAGCCAAGATCTCGGGACAGAGGAAAAACTGTTTTTT	CASSQDLGTEEKLFF
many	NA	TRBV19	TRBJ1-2	TGTGCCAGTAGTATAGATTCGGGGGGAAACTATGGCTACACCTTC	CASSIDSGGNYGYTF
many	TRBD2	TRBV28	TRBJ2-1	TGTGCCAGCAGTTTTATTAGGGTAGCGGGAGTACCCTACAATGAGCAGTTCTTC	CASSFIRVAGVPYNEQFF
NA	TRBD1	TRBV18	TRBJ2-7	TGTGCCAGCTCACCAAAAAGGGACAGCTACGAGCGGTACTTC	CASSPKRDSYERYF
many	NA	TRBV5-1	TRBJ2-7	TGCGCCACAAACCGGGACGGAACCTACGAGCAGTACTTC	CATNRDGTYEQYF
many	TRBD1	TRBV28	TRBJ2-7	TGTGCCAGCAGTTCCCCGACAGGGGCCTACGAGCAGTACTTC	CASSSPTGAYEQYF
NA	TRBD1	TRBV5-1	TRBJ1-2	TGCGCCAGCAGCCTATCACCGACAGGGACCGGCTATGGCTACACCTTC	CASSLSPTGTGYGYTF
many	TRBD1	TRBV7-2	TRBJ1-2	TGTGCCAGCAGCTCGGACAGGAGGAATGGCTACACCTTC	CASSSDRRNGYTF
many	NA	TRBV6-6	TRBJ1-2	TGTGCCAGCAGTTACTCGAGGATTAACTATGGCTACACCTTC	CASSYSRINYGYTF
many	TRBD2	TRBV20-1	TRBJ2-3	TGCAGTGCTAGAGGTAGCGGGGGGGCCGCAAGCACAGATACGCAGTATTTT	CSARGSGGAASTDTQYF
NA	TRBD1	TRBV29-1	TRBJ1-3	TGCAGCGTCGGACCTGTTACAGGGGGCCTCGGTGCTGGAAACACCATATATTTT	CSVGPVTGGLGAGNTIYF
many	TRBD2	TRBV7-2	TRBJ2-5	TGTGCCAGCAGCTCGGGAGGGACCCAGTACTTC	CASSSGGTQYF
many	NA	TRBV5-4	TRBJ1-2	TGTGCCAGCAGCTCCCGGGGAGCTCTGGTAAATGGCTACACCTTC	CASSSRGALVNGYTF
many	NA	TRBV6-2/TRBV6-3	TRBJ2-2	TGTGCCAGCAGCTTCGACTCGATCTCGAACACCGGGGAGCTGTTTTTT	CASSFDSISNTGELFF
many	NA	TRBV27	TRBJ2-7	TGTGCCAGCAGTTTACTCCGGGGGGCGACCTACGAGCAGTACTTC	CASSLLRGATYEQYF
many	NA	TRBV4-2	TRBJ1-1	TGTGCCAGCAGCCAAGATTACTTCGGGACGAACACTGAAGCTTTCTTT	CASSQDYFGTNTEAFF
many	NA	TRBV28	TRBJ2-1	TGTGCCAGCAGCTCCAGGGGCGGGGAGCAGTTCTTC	CASSSRGGEQFF
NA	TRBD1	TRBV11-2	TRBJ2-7	TGTGCCAGCAGCTGGACAGGGGGCGTTTACGAGCAGTACTTC	CASSWTGGVYEQYF
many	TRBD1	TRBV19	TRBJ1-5	TGTGCCAGTAGTGAGGGGACAGCACTCAATCAGCCCCAGCATTTT	CASSEGTALNQPQHF
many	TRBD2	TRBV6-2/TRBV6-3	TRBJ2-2	TGTGCCAGCACCTACGGGGGGACGGGCACCGGGGAGCTGTTTTTT	CASTYGGTGTGELFF
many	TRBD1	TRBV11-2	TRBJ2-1	TGTGCCAGCAGCTCCCACGGACAGGGGGGCGATGAGCAGTTCTTC	CASSSHGQGGDEQFF